One T cell receptor beta chain is described in this entry. This sample was taken from a study of T cell changes during pregnancy in multiple sclerosis. V lost 4 bases to trimming and J lost 2 bases, with 10 bases between them. The CDR3 contains 14 residues. Germline V lookup: CDR1 SGHNT, CDR2 YENEEA. Repertoires were generated with immunoSEQ multiplex PCR, while TCRdb's copy carries only in-frame clones and drops some. This sample has about 42,000 clones, with approximately 90% found just once. The receptor's source is a female donor with multiple sclerosis, enrolled in a pregnancy study. The sequences come from CD4+ T cells from peripheral blood mononuclear cells, collected in the second trimester of pregnancy. V and J are TRBV11-3 and TRBJ2-3, with TRBD2 as a possible D gene (6 bases). The CDR3 nucleotides read TGTGCCAGCAGCTCGGGACTTAACACAGATACGCAGTATTTT. Amino acid sequence: CASSSGLNTDTQYF.